The 8 T cell receptor beta chains listed next were all sequenced from one sample in a study of T cell changes during pregnancy in multiple sclerosis. The repertoire was sequenced with immunoSEQ multiplex PCR; TCRdb's copy has only in-frame clones and lacks some. In the table there are 85,000 to 130,000 clones, around 90% of which are singletons. The source was peripheral blood, collected before pregnancy. The receptors here all came from a female donor with multiple sclerosis, enrolled in a pregnancy study.

V gene TRBV7-9 combines with J gene TRBJ2-5, with TRBD2 as a possible D gene (5 bases). Germline V gene data show CDR1 as SEHNR and CDR2 as FQNEAQ (reference sequence). This CDR3 is built from 15 residues. V lost 1 base and J lost 4, with 13 bases in between. DNA of the CDR3: TGTGCCAGCAGCTTAGAACTCGGGGTACGAGAGACCCAGTACTTC. Translated: CASSLELGVRETQYF.

The chain couples TRBV9 to TRBJ2-5; D gene uncertain. Per germline, CDR1 SGDLS and CDR2 YYNGEE. The CDR3 spans 13 residues. The V end lost 4 bases, the J end lost 5 bases, and 12 bases lay between the germline ends. DNA for the CDR3: TGTGCCAGCAGCATAGAGCCCTTGGAGACCCAGTACTTC. Amino acids: CASSIEPLETQYF.

The V and J genes are TRBV28 and TRBJ1-4; 9 nucleotides match TRBD1. The CDR3 runs 16 residues. CDR1 is MDHEN, CDR2 SYDVKM, per germline. Unmatched junction bases numbered 11, after V lost 5 bases and J lost 7 bases. In DNA, the CDR3 is TGTGCCAGCAGTCCTACCGGGACAGGGTGGGGTGAAAAACTGTTTTTT. Protein: CASSPTGTGWGEKLFF.

The rearrangement uses TRBV5-1 and TRBJ2-5; TRBD2 aligns across 8 bases. Looked up from germline, CDR1 is SGHRS and CDR2 is YFSETQ. The CDR3 runs to 17 residues. V shed 1 base and J 4 bases; nucleotides not matched to a gene: 12. CDR3 sequence reads: CASSLPFAGGLGETQYF. The CDR3 DNA follows: TGCGCCAGCAGCTTGCCGTTTGCGGGAGGACTTGGAGAGACCCAGTACTTC.

The gene calls are TRBV11-3 and TRBJ2-1; 13 nucleotides match TRBD2. V was pared by 8 bases and J by 0 bases, with 4 bases of the junction left unmatched. In germline, CDR1 is SGHNT, CDR2 YENEEA. The length of the CDR3 is 16 residues. The CDR3 nucleotides are TGTGCCAGCCAGGGACTAGCGGGAAGCTCCTACAATGAGCAGTTCTTC. Amino acid sequence: CASQGLAGSSYNEQFF.

The sample holds one count of this clone. V is TRBV5-4 and J is TRBJ2-3; 7 bases fit TRBD1. The V gene end was trimmed by 4 bases and the J gene end by 3 bases; junction bases not matched to a gene: 5. This CDR3 spans 14 amino acids. Germline CDR1 is SGHNT and CDR2 is YYREEE (reference sequence). CDR3 amino acids: CASSQGGATDTQYF. For the CDR3, the DNA is TGTGCCAGCAGCCAAGGGGGCGCTACAGATACGCAGTATTTT. Based on the CDR3 plus reference TRBV5-4 and TRBJ2-3, the full variable domain is ETGVTQSPTHLIKTRGQQVTLRCSSQSGHNTVSWYQQALGQGPQFIFQYYREEENGRGNFPPRFSGLQFPNYSSELNVNALELDDSALYLCASSQGGATDTQYFGPGTRLTVL.

The chain is built from TRBV19 and TRBJ1-5; maybe TRBD1 (6 bases). The CDR3 covers 16 residues. V lost 5 bases, J lost 0 bases, and 14 bases lay in between. The germline V gene encodes CDR1 LNHDA and CDR2 SQIVND (reference sequence). DNA for the CDR3: TGTGCCAGTAGTCAACTAGGGGGTAATAGCAATCAGCCCCAGCATTTT. This translates into CASSQLGGNSNQPQHF.

The chain recombines TRBV2 with TRBJ2-5, with 12 bases matching TRBD2. The germline gives CDR1 SNHLY, CDR2 FYNNEI. The CDR3 extends over 17 amino acids. Trimming at V came to 5 bases and at J to 4 bases, leaving 11 bases not matched to a gene. The CDR3 reads CASSTHRLAGAAETQYF. In nucleotides, the CDR3 is TGTGCCAGCAGTACCCACAGACTAGCGGGAGCTGCAGAGACCCAGTACTTC. The whole variable domain, remainder taken from reference TRBV2 and TRBJ2-5, is EPEVTQTPSHQVTQMGQEVILRCVPISNHLYFYWYRQILGQKVEFLVSFYNNEISEKSEIFDDQFSVERPDGSNFTLKIRSTKLEDSAMYFCASSTHRLAGAAETQYFGPGTRLLVL.